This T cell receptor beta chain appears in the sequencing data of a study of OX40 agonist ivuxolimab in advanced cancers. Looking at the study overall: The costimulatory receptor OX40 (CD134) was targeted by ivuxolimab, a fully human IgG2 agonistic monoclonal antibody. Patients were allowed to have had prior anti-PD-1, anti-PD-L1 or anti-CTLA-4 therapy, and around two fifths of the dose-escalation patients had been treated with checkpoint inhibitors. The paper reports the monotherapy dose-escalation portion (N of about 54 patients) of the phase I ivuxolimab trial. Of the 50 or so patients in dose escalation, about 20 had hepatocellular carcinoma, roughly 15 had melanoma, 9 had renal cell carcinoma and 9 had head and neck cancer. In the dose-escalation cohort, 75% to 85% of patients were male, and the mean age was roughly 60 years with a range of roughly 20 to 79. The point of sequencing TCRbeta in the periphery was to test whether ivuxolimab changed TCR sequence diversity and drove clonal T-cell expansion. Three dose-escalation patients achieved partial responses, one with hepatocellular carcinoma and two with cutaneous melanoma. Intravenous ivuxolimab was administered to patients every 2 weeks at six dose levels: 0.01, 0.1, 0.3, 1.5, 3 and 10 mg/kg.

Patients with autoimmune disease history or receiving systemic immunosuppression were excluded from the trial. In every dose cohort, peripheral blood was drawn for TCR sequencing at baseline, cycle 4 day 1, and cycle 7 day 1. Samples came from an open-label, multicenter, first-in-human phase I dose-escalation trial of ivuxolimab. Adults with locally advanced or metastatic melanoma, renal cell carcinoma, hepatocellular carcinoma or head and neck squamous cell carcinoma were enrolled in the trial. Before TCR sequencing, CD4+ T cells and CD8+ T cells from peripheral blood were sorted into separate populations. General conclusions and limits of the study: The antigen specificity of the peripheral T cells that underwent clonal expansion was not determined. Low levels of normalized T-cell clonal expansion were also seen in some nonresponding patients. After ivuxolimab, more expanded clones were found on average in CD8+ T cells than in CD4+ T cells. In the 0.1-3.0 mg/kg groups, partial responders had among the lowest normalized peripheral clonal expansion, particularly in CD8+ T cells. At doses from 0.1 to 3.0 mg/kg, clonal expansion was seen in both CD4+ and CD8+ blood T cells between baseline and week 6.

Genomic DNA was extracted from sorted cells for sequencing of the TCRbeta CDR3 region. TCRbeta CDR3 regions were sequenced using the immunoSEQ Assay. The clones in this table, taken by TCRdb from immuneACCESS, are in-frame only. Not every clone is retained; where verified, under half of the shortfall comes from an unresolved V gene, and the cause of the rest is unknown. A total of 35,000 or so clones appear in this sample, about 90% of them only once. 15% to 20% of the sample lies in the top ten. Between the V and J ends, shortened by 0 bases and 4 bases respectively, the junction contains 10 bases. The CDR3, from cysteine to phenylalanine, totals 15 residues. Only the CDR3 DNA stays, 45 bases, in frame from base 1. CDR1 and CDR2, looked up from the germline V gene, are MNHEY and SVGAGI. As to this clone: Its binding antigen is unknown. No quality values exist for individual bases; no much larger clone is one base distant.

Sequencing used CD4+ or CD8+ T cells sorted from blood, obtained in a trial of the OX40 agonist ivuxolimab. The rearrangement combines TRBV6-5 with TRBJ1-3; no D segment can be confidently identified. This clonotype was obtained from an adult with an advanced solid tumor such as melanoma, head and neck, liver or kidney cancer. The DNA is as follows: TGTGCCAGCAGTTACTCAACGACGGGAGGAAACACCATATATTTT. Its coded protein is CASSYSTTGGNTIYF.